This TCR beta chain was identified in a study of cytomegalovirus exposure and HLA in healthy donors. PCR amplification relied on 60 Vbeta primers (plus 13 Jbeta primers). The assay was immunoSEQ multiplex PCR, and TCRdb's table has in-frame clones only and misses some. The table shows fewer than 120,000 clones, with over 65% occurring only once. This clonotype was sampled from a man younger than 40 in good health and CMV-seropositive. What was sequenced was PBMCs.

Here the CDR3 reads CASSPYRTERYEQYF. CDR3 DNA sequence: TGTGCCAGCAGCCCATACCGGACAGAGCGCTACGAGCAGTACTTC. The V call is TRBV6-6, the J call TRBJ2-7; D perhaps matches TRBD1 (6 bases). With 6 bases removed from V and 3 bases from J, the gap between germline ends came to 18 bases. This CDR3 region has 15 residues. Per the germline V gene, CDR1 is MNHNY and CDR2 is SVGAGI (reference sequence).